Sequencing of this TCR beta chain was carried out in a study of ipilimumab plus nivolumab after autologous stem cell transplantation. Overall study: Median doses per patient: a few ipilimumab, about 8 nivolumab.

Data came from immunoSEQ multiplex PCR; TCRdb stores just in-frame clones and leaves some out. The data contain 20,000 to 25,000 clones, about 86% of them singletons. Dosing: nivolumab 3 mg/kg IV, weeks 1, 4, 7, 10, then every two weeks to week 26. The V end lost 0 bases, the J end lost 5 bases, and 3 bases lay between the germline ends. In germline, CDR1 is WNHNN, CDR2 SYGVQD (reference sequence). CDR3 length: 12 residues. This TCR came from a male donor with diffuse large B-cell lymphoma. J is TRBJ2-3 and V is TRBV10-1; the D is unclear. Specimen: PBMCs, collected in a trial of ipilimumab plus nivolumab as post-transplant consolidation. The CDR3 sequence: CASSESRDTQYF. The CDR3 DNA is TGCGCCAGCAGTGAGTCTAGAGATACGCAGTATTTT.